The entry below describes one T cell receptor (beta chain). The data originate from a study of PD-1 blockade in classical Hodgkin lymphoma. Measured with immunoSEQ multiplex PCR; TCRdb has only the in-frame clones, and not every one. The sample lists tens of thousands of clones, about 92% seen once, with 6.5% to 8% in the top ten. Each and every patient relapsed after autologous stem cell transplantation, and patients got differing brentuximab vedotin exposure. There are 14 residues in the CDR3. The V segment lost 8 bases and the J segment 7 bases; nucleotides outside the gene matches: 9. Germline-derived CDR1 and CDR2 are SNHLY and FYNNEI.

The sequence was obtained from a human donor with classical Hodgkin lymphoma. The rearrangement joins TRBV2 to TRBJ2-2; 8 bases are a match to TRBD2. The source was peripheral blood mononuclear cells (PBMCs), collected at baseline. CDR3 protein: CASSNSGTNGELFF. CDR3 sequence (DNA): TGTGCCAGCTCGAATAGCGGGACGAACGGGGAGCTGTTTTTT.